This TCR beta chain was captured in a study of blood T cell repertoires in COVID-19. The wider study: Both acute and convalescent COVID-19 samples were obtained from the United States, Italy and Spain. From T cells, B-cell-depleted T cells, or PBMCs came the material, which was cDNA or gDNA.

Methods used by the authors: Amplification of reference gene primers provided the estimated nucleated cell counts. The method was immunoSEQ multiplex PCR; TCRdb's version includes in-frame clones alone and lacks a portion of them. V, J and clone size reflect that table, while D and trimming were determined from the DNA. This sample has approximately 150,000 clones; approximately 82% occur once, and the top ten carry approximately 19%. The CDR3 covers 12 residues. Trimming pared 8 bases from V and 1 base from J, leaving 8 bases between. Germline CDR1 is ENHRY and CDR2 is SYGVKD. The source material was peripheral blood. The chain joins TRBV10-3 to TRBJ2-5, with D perhaps TRBD2 (6 bases). The origin of this receptor is a woman in her 70s who had recovered from COVID-19. Here the CDR3 DNA reads TGTGCCATCGGAGGGACCCAAGAGACCCAGTACTTC. The encoded protein is CAIGGTQETQYF.